This TCR beta chain is from a study of CD8+CD57+ T cells in acquired aplastic anemia. Patients who underwent sequencing had shown CD8+CD57+ cell expansion by flow cytometry. A word on this clonotype: Mismatch with germline at one junction end may stem from a read error.

Profiling of TCR beta VDJ combinations and CDR3 sequences used genomic DNA as template. Each CDR3 protein is one row after TCRdb ran MiXCR on the reads. The sample records about 180,000 distinct CDR3 sequences, roughly 48% being singletons. This clonotype was obtained from a human donor with aplastic anemia. The sequencing input was sorted CD4+, CD8+, or CD8+CD57+ T cells (not recorded which) from PBMCs.

Here the CDR3 DNA reads TGTGCCAGCAGTGATTTAGGATGGGATGGCTACACTTTC. This gives the protein CASSDLGWDGYTF. The chain links TRBV6-1 to TRBJ1-2; no clear D. CDR1 and CDR2 (germline): MNHNS, SASEGT. CDR3 length: 13 residues.